A selection of T cell receptor beta chains follows, all from one sample in a study of T cell changes during pregnancy in multiple sclerosis. Assay used: immunoSEQ multiplex PCR; TCRdb lists only in-frame clones, some missing. Seen here are about 92,000 clones, 85% to 95% observed once, and the top ten hold around 2.7%. Source: peripheral blood, taken in the first trimester of pregnancy. Receptors originate from a female donor with multiple sclerosis, enrolled in a pregnancy study. Both conserved end residues are part of each CDR3. The D gene is left open where the match is weak. The size of a clone is reported for some rows only, either as once, few or many, or as a class for expanded clones.

NA	NA	TRBV6-5	TRBJ2-3	CASSTYQGLTDTQYF	TGTGCCAGCAGTACCTATCAGGGACTCACAGATACGCAGTATTTT
NA	TRBD2	TRBV5-1	TRBJ2-7	CASRGTSGNYEQYF	TGCGCCAGCAGGGGGACTAGCGGAAATTACGAGCAGTACTTC
NA	NA	TRBV2	TRBJ2-5	CASRSGTGQETQYF	TGTGCCAGCAGAAGCGGGACAGGCCAAGAGACCCAGTACTTC
NA	NA	TRBV4-3	TRBJ2-7	CASSYVPYRLCYEQYF	TGCGCCAGCAGCTACGTACCCTACAGGCTCTGCTACGAGCAGTACTTC
NA	NA	TRBV14	TRBJ1-1	CASSQGSARKAFF	TGTGCCAGCAGCCAGGGTAGCGCGAGAAAAGCTTTCTTT
NA	NA	TRBV29-1	TRBJ1-2	CSVRSILNYGYTF	TGCAGCGTTCGGAGCATACTTAACTATGGCTACACCTTC
NA	TRBD1	TRBV11-2	TRBJ2-3	CASRPGTGERTTQYF	TGTGCCAGCAGACCCGGGACAGGAGAAAGGACTACGCAGTATTTT
NA	NA	TRBV14	TRBJ1-1	CASSLIPGTEAFF	TGTGCCAGCAGCCTAATACCGGGCACTGAAGCTTTCTTT
once	TRBD1	TRBV27	TRBJ1-5	CASSPRTGLGKGPQHF	TGTGCCAGCAGTCCCCGGACAGGGCTTGGCAAGGGGCCCCAGCATTTT
NA	TRBD2	TRBV27	TRBJ2-7	CASSSQSSGRAREQYF	TGTGCCAGCAGTTCACAATCTAGCGGGAGGGCCCGCGAGCAGTACTTC
NA	NA	TRBV14	TRBJ2-6	CASSLAGANVLTF	TGTGCCAGCAGCTTAGCTGGGGCCAACGTCCTGACTTTC
NA	NA	TRBV7-2	TRBJ2-3	CASRHLKGGATDTQYF	TGTGCCAGCAGACACTTAAAAGGCGGGGCAACAGATACGCAGTATTTT
NA	NA	TRBV27	TRBJ2-7	CASSLSVGSVSYEQYF	TGTGCCAGCAGTTTATCTGTAGGTAGCGTTTCCTACGAGCAGTACTTC
few	TRBD2	TRBV5-4	TRBJ2-5	CASSWGRGTSGQETQYF	TGTGCCAGCAGCTGGGGGCGAGGGACTAGCGGGCAAGAGACCCAGTACTTC
NA	NA	TRBV6-5	TRBJ2-7	CASSKGWLRDEQYF	TGTGCCAGCAGCAAGGGCTGGCTGAGGGACGAGCAGTACTTC
NA	NA	TRBV19	TRBJ1-3	CASSTLDSSGNTIYF	TGTGCCAGTAGTACCCTGGACAGCTCTGGAAACACCATATATTTT
once	TRBD1	TRBV28	TRBJ2-7	CASSYVQGLSSYEQYF	TGTGCCAGCAGTTACGTACAGGGGCTTAGCTCCTACGAGCAGTACTTC
once	TRBD2	TRBV27	TRBJ2-7	CASSLGGGVTYEQYF	TGTGCCAGCAGTTTAGGCGGGGGGGTAACCTACGAGCAGTACTTC
NA	TRBD2	TRBV7-2	TRBJ2-1	CASSSLGTSGREQFF	TGTGCCAGCAGCTCTCTAGGGACTAGCGGGAGGGAGCAGTTCTTC
once	NA	TRBV5-6	TRBJ1-2	CASSADRNPIYGYTF	TGTGCCAGCAGCGCCGACAGAAATCCAATTTATGGCTACACCTTC
NA	NA	TRBV5-1	TRBJ1-4	CASSSDPAAKLFF	TGCGCCAGCAGCTCAGACCCCGCGGCGAAACTGTTTTTT
NA	NA	TRBV25-1	TRBJ1-2	CASSDYGDYGYTF	TGTGCCAGCAGTGATTACGGGGACTATGGCTACACCTTC
few	TRBD1	TRBV6-5	TRBJ1-2	CASSYLDRVYYGYTF	TGTGCCAGCAGTTACCTCGACAGGGTGTACTATGGCTACACCTTC
NA	TRBD1	TRBV7-2	TRBJ2-3	CASRKDRGTSDTQYF	TGTGCCAGCAGGAAAGACAGGGGGACCTCAGATACGCAGTATTTT
NA	NA	TRBV28	TRBJ2-7	CASSLSGYRDEQYF	TGTGCCAGCAGTTTATCAGGGTACCGGGACGAGCAGTACTTC
NA	TRBD1	TRBV5-6	TRBJ1-1	CASSSTGVDEAFF	TGTGCCAGCAGCTCGACAGGGGTTGATGAAGCTTTCTTT
NA	NA	TRBV28	TRBJ1-2	CASSTTTNYGYTF	TGTGCCAGCAGTACTACTACTAACTATGGCTACACCTTC
NA	NA	TRBV13	TRBJ1-2	CASSLGSGGYGYTF	TGTGCCAGCAGCTTAGGTAGCGGAGGCTATGGCTACACCTTC